This T cell receptor beta chain was obtained from a study of beta chain features in type 1 diabetes. Whole-study context: Summed over all samples, the examined sorted cells came to roughly 110,000,000. The study's findings and limits: VDJ junctions in type 1 diabetes patients carried more deletions and fewer insertions. Shortening of TCRB CDR3s, moderate but significant, appeared in all four CD4+ subsets of Type 1 diabetes patients. Comparison showed that naive, central memory and Treg TCRB repertoires appeared more similar among patients than among healthy donors.

Trimming left V 8 bases short and J 4 bases short, with 11 bases between. The CDR3 length is 12 residues. Germline loops: CDR1 SNHLY, CDR2 FYNNEI. To note about this clone: The target antigen is unknown.

As every portion of the isolated RNA was reverse transcribed, the sequencing read expressed TCRB transcripts. Produced via immunoSEQ multiplex PCR; TCRdb's table is partial and in-frame only. The table lists about 130,000 clones, approximately 9% of them singletons, with around 0.75% in the top ten. Input material: central memory CD4+ T cells from blood. The sequence was collected from a man aged 25-40 years with type 1 diabetes. The gene calls are TRBV2 and TRBJ1-1; the D gene is possibly TRBD1 (6 bases). The CDR3 sequence is CASATGTTEAFF. The DNA for the CDR3 is TGTGCCAGCGCGACAGGTACCACTGAAGCTTTCTTT.